This T cell receptor (beta chain) was captured in a study of blood T cell repertoires in COVID-19. Data came from immunoSEQ multiplex PCR; TCRdb stores just in-frame clones and leaves some out. Of 250,000 to 300,000 clones listed, roughly 90% are singletons. This clone was seen only a few times. CDR3 size: 12 residues. Germline CDR1 MDHEN, CDR2 SYDVKM. V lost 7 bases, J lost 4 bases, and 7 bases lay in between. The V gene is TRBV28, the J gene TRBJ1-4; no firm D call. The source material was peripheral blood. The TCR sequence derives from a woman aged 25-40 years with COVID-19, enrolled during active disease. CDR3 in amino acids: CASKTFNEKLFF. The CDR3 bases are TGTGCCAGCAAGACATTTAATGAAAAACTGTTTTTT. The variable domain in full, with the rest retrieved from reference TRBV28 and TRBJ1-4, is DVKVTQSSRYLVKRTGEKVFLECVQDMDHENMFWYRQDPGLGLRLIYFSYDVKMKEKGDIPEGYSVSREKKERFSLILESASTNQTSMYLCASKTFNEKLFFGSGTQLSVL.